Presented here are 4 T cell receptor beta chains from one specimen sequenced in a study of shared clonotypes between healthy human individuals. Data came from immunoSEQ multiplex PCR; TCRdb stores just in-frame clones and leaves some out. The sample contains millions of clones, about 95% of which appear only once. The naive CD8 subset, CD45RO-negative cells positively selected for CCR7, excluded terminally differentiated effector memory CD45RA+ cells. The sample comprised naive CD8+ T cells sorted from blood. The receptors were sampled from a young man in good health.

The rearrangement uses TRBV4-1 and TRBJ1-2, with no clear D. CDR1 is MGHRA, CDR2 YSYEKL, per germline. V lost 1 base and J lost 3, with 9 bases in between. The CDR3 runs to 14 residues. The CDR3 DNA reads as TGCGCCAGCAGCCAAGGGGCCAGCCACTATGGCTACACCTTC. Its translation is CASSQGASHYGYTF.

The rearrangement joins TRBV5-1 to TRBJ2-1; 14 bases line up with TRBD2. Germline CDR1 is SGHRS and CDR2 is YFSETQ. The V gene end was trimmed by 3 bases and the J gene end by 8 bases; junction bases not matched to a gene: 7. The CDR3 is made up of 16 amino acids. This CDR3 is CASSSRLAGGPDEQFF. The CDR3 DNA follows: TGCGCCAGCAGCTCCAGACTAGCGGGAGGGCCGGATGAGCAGTTCTTC.

The chain uses TRBV7-6 and TRBJ2-2; possibly TRBD2 for D (5 bases). This CDR3 has 18 amino acids. Trimming cost V 5 bases and J 6 bases, with 25 bases left between them. Germline V gene data show CDR1 as SGHVS and CDR2 as FNYEAQ. CDR3 sequence: CASSPTLASFSVAGELFF. The CDR3 region has the DNA TGTGCCAGCAGCCCAACCTTAGCTTCATTTAGCGTTGCCGGGGAGCTGTTTTTT.

The gene calls are TRBV25-1 and TRBJ2-2; 10 nucleotides agree with TRBD1. J lost 3 bases, V lost 2 bases, and 3 bases had no gene match. CDR1 is MGHDK and CDR2 is SYGVNS in the germline V gene. This CDR3 contains 16 residues. The DNA for the CDR3 is TGTGCCAGCAGTGAAATCGGGACAGGGGACACCGGGGAGCTGTTTTTT. Translation gives CASSEIGTGDTGELFF.